A selection of T cell receptor beta chains follows, all from one sample in a study of shared clonotypes between healthy human individuals. TCRdb's table, derived via immunoSEQ multiplex PCR, lists solely in-frame clones and lacks some. The repertoire holds approximately 2.5 million clones, with approximately 93% as singletons. Material: naive CD4+ T cells from PBMCs. Source of these receptors: a man younger than 30 in good health. Some clones in this sample may be carry-over from other donors' samples. Both conserved end residues are part of each CDR3. D genes are given only for firm matches. Clone size is stated in some rows and not others, as once, few, many or a class when expanded.

abundance,v_gene,j_gene,d_gene,CDR3nt,CDR3aa
-,TRBV6-6,TRBJ2-5,-,TGTGCCAGCAGTTACTCCACCCTTAAATCTGGGGAGACCCAGTACTTC,CASSYSTLKSGETQYF
once,TRBV28,TRBJ1-2,TRBD1,TGTGCCAGCAGTGTGACAGGGGGCTGGCAAGATGGCTACACCTTC,CASSVTGGWQDGYTF
-,TRBV11-1,TRBJ2-7,-,TGTGCCAGCACCCTAATTACGACGGGGACCTACGAGCAGTACTTC,CASTLITTGTYEQYF
-,TRBV14,TRBJ2-7,-,TGTGCCAGCAGTCAGACAATCTCCTACGAGCAGTACTTC,CASSQTISYEQYF
-,TRBV28,TRBJ1-1,-,TGTGCCAGCAGTTTATTGTTGGGGGGGCCCACTGAAGCTTTCTTT,CASSLLLGGPTEAFF
-,TRBV6-5,TRBJ2-3,-,TGTGCCAGCAGTTACTCGGGCTTCTCCACGCAGTATTTT,CASSYSGFSTQYF
-,TRBV19,TRBJ2-3,TRBD2,TGTGCCAGTAGTATTCCCTGGCGGGGGGCGGATACGCAGTATTTT,CASSIPWRGADTQYF
-,TRBV6-1,TRBJ1-4,-,TGTGCCAGCAGTCCGAGGGTTGCAACTAATGAAAAACTGTTTTTT,CASSPRVATNEKLFF
-,TRBV28,TRBJ2-5,-,TGTGCCAGCAGTCTCCCGAGGAAGACCCAGTACTTC,CASSLPRKTQYF
-,TRBV5-1,TRBJ2-7,TRBD2,TGCGCCAGCAGCTGGGGGACTATCGTAAACGAGCAGTACTTC,CASSWGTIVNEQYF
-,TRBV6-1,TRBJ1-2,-,TGTGCCAGCAGTCAGACACACTATGGCTACACCTTC,CASSQTHYGYTF